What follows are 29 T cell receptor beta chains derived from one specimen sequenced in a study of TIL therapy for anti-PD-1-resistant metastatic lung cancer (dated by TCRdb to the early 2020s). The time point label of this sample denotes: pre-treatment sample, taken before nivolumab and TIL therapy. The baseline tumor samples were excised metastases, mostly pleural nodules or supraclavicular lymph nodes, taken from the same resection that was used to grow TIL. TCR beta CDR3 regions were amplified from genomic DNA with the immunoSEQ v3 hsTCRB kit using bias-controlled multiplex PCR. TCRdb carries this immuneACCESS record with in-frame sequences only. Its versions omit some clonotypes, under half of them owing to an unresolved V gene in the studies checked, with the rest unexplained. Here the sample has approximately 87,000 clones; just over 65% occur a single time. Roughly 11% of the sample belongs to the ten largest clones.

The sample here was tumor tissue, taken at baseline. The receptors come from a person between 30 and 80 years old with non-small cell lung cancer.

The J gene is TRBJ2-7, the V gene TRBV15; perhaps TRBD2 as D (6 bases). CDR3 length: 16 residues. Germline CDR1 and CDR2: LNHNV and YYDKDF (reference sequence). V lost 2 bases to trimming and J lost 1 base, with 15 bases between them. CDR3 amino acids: CATSRPTQGGSYEQYF. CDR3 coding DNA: TGTGCCACCAGCAGACCTACTCAAGGAGGGTCCTACGAGCAGTACTTC.

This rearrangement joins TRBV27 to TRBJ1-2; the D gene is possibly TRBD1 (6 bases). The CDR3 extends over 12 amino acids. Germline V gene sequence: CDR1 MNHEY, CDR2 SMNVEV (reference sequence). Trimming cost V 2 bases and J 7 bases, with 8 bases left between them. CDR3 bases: TGTGCCAGCAGTTTAAGGGGGGTTGGCTACACCTTC. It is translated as CASSLRGVGYTF.

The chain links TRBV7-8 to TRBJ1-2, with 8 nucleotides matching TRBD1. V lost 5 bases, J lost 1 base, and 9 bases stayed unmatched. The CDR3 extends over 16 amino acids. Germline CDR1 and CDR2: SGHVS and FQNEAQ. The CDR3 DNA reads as TGTGCCAGCAGCCCAGGACGGGACAGGCTTAACTATGGCTACACCTTC. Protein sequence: CASSPGRDRLNYGYTF.

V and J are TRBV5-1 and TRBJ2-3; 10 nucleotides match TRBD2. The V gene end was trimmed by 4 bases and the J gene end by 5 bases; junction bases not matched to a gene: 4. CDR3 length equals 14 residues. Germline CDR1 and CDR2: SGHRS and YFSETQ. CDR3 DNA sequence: TGCGCCAGCAGCCTGGGACTAGCGAAAGATACGCAGTATTTT. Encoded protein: CASSLGLAKDTQYF.

In DNA, the CDR3 is TGTGCCAGCAGCTCCACCGGGGAGCTGTTTTTT. It specifies CASSSTGELFF. This rearrangement joins TRBV7-9 to TRBJ2-2; D unresolved. This CDR3 is built from 11 residues. CDR1 and CDR2 from the germline V gene are SEHNR and FQNEAQ (reference sequence). Trimming removed 4 bases from V and 4 bases from J, with 1 base in between. Combining the CDR3 with reference TRBV7-9 and TRBJ2-2 gives the whole variable domain DTGVSQNPRHKITKRGQNVTFRCDPISEHNRLYWYRQTLGQGPEFLTYFQNEAQLEKSRLLSDRFSAERPKGSFSTLEIQRTEQGDSAMYLCASSSTGELFFGEGSRLTVL.

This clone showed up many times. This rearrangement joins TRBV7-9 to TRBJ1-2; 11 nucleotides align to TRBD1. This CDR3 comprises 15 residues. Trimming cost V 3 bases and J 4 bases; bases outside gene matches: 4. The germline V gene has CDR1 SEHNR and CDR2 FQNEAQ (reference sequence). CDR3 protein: CASSFAGQGVYGYTF. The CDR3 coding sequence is TGTGCCAGCAGCTTCGCGGGACAGGGGGTCTATGGCTACACCTTC.

CDR3 bases: TGTGCCAGCAGCTATGGCGGGGGGTACAATGAGCAGTTCTTC. Protein sequence: CASSYGGGYNEQFF. The rearrangement links TRBV7-2 to TRBJ2-1; 8 bases agree with TRBD2. With V trimmed by 4 bases and J by 4 bases, 3 bases remained unmatched. CDR1 and CDR2 (germline): SGHTA, FQGNSA. The CDR3 sequence is 14 residues long.

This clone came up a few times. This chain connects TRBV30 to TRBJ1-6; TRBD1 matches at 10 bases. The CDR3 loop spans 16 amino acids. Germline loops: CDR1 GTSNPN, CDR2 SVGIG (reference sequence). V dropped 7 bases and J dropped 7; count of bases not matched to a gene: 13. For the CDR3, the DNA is TGTGCCTCCATACAGTCGACAGGGGGCGCGAATTCACCCCTCCACTTT. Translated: CASIQSTGGANSPLHF.

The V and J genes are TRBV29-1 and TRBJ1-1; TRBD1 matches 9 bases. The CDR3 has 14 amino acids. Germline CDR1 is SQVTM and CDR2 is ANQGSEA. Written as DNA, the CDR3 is TGCAGTGCATGGGGGGACAGGGACAACACTGAAGCTTTCTTT. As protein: CSAWGDRDNTEAFF. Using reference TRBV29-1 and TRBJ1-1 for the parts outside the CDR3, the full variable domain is SAVISQKPSRDICQRGTSLTIQCQVDSQVTMMFWYRQQPGQSLTLIATANQGSEATYESGFVIDKFPISRPNLTFSTLTVSNMSPEDSSIYLCSAWGDRDNTEAFFGQGTRLTVV.

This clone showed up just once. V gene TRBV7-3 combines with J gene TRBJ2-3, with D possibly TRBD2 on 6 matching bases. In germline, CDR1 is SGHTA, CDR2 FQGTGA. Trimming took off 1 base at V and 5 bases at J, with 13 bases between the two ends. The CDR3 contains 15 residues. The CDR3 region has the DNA TGTGCCAGCAGCTTAAATACGGGAGTCGTAGATACGCAGTATTTT. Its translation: CASSLNTGVVDTQYF.

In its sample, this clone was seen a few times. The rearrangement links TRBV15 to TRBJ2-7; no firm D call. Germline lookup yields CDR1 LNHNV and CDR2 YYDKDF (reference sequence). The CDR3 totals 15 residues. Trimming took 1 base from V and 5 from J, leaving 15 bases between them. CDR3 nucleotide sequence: TGTGCCACCAGCAGAGGAAGGGATTGGCAGAACGAGCAGTACTTC. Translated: CATSRGRDWQNEQYF.

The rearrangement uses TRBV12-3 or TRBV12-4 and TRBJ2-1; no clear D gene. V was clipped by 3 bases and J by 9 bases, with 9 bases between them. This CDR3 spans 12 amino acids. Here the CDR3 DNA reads TGTGCCAGCAGTTTGTATTTTCGTGAGCAGTTCTTC. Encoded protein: CASSLYFREQFF.

CDR3 in amino acids: CASSLGPWGPGELFF. The CDR3 region has the DNA TGCGCCAGCAGCTTGGGACCCTGGGGGCCCGGGGAGCTGTTTTTT. The chain joins TRBV5-1 to TRBJ2-2; possibly TRBD1 for D (6 bases). CDR1 is SGHRS and CDR2 is YFSETQ in the germline V gene. CDR3 size: 15 residues. V was pared by 0 bases and J by 6 bases, with 12 bases between.

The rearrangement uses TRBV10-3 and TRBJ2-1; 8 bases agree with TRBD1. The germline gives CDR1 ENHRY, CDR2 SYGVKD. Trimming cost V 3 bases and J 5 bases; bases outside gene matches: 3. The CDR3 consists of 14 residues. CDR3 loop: CAISDGQGDNEQFF. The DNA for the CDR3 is TGTGCCATCAGTGATGGACAGGGCGACAATGAGCAGTTCTTC.

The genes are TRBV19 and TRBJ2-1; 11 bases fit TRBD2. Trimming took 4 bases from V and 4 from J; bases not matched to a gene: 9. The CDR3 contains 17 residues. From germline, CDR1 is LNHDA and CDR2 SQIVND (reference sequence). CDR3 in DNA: TGTGCCAGTAGTAAATGGACTAGCGGGCTTAATTACAATGAGCAGTTCTTC. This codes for CASSKWTSGLNYNEQFF.

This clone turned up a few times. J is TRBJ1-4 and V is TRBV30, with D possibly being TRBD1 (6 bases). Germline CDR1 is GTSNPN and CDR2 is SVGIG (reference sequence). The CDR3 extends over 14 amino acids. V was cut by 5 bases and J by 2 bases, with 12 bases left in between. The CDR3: CAWEGGATNEKLFF. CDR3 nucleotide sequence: TGTGCCTGGGAAGGGGGAGCGACTAATGAAAAACTGTTTTTT.

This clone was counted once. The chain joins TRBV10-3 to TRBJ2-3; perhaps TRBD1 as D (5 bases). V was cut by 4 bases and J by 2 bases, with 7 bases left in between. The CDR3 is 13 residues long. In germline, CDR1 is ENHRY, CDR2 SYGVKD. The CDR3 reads CAISADNTDTQYF. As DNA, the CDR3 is TGTGCCATCAGTGCGGACAACACAGATACGCAGTATTTT.

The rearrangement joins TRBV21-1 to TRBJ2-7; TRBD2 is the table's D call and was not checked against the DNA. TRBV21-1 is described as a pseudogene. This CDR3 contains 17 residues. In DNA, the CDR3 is TGTGCCAGCAGCGCAAAGAGAAGCGGGACGAGCTCCTACGAGCAGTACTTC. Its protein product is CASSAKRSGTSSYEQYF.

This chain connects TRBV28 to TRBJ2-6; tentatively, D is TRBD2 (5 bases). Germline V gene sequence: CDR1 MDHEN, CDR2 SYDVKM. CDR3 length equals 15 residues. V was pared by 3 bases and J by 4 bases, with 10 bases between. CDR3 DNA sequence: TGTGCCAGCAGTTTTCGGTGGAGGGGGGCCAACGTCCTGACTTTC. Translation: CASSFRWRGANVLTF.

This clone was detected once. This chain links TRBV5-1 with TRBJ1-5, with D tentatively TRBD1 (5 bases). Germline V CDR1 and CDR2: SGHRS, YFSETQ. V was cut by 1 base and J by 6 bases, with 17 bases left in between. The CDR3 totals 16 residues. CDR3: CASSLSAGSLGQPQHF. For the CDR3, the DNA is TGCGCCAGCAGCTTGTCGGCAGGGAGTTTAGGTCAGCCCCAGCATTTT.

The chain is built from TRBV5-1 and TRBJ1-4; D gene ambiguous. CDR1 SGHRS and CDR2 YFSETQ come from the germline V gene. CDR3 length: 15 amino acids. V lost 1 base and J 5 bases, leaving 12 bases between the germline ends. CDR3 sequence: CASSLMGSENEKLFF. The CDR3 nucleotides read TGCGCCAGCAGCTTGATGGGCTCCGAAAATGAAAAACTGTTTTTT.

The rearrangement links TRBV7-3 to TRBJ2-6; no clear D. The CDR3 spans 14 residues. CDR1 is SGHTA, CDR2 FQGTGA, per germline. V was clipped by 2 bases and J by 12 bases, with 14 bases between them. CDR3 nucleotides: TGTGCCAGCAGCTTATCCGCCGCGGACCGCGTCCTGACTTTC. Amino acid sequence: CASSLSAADRVLTF. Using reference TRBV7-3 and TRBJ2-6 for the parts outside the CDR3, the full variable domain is GAGVSQTPSNKVTEKGKYVELRCDPISGHTALYWYRQSLGQGPEFLIYFQGTGAADDSGLPNDRFFAVRPEGSVSTLKIQRTERGDSAVYLCASSLSAADRVLTFGAGSRLTVL.

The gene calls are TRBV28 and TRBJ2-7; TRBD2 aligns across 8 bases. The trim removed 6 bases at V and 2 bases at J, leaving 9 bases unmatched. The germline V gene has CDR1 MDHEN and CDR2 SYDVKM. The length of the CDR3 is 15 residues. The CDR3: CASSKTSGPTYEQYF. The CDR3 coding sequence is TGTGCCAGCAGCAAAACTAGCGGCCCCACCTACGAGCAGTACTTC.

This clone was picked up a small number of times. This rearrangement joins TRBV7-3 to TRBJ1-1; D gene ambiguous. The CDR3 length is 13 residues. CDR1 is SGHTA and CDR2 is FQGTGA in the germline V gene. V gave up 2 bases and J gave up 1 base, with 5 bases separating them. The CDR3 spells CASSLLANTEAFF. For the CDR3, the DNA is TGTGCCAGCAGCTTATTAGCGAACACTGAAGCTTTCTTT.

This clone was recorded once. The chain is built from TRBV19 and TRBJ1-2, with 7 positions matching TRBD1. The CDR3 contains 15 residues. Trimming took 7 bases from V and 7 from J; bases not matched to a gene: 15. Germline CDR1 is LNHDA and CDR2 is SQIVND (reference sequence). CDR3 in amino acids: CASNLPGQTSSGYTF. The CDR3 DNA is TGTGCCAGTAATTTGCCGGGACAGACGAGTTCTGGCTACACCTTC. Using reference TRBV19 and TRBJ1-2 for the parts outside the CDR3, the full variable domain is DGGITQSPKYLFRKEGQNVTLSCEQNLNHDAMYWYRQDPGQGLRLIYYSQIVNDFQKGDIAEGYSVSREKKESFPLTVTSAQKNPTAFYLCASNLPGQTSSGYTFGSGTRLTVV.

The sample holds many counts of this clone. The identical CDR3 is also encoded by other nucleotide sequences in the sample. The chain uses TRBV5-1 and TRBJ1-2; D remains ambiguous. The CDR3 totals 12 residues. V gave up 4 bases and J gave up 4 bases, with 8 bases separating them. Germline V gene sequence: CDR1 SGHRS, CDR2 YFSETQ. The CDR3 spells CASSLGSYGYTF. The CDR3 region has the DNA TGCGCCAGCAGCCTTGGCAGCTATGGCTACACCTTC.

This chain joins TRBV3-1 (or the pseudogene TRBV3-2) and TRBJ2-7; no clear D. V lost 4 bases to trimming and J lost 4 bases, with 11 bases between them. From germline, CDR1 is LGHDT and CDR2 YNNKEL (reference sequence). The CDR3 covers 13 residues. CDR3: CASSRGGRYEQYF. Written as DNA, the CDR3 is TGTGCCAGCAGCCGAGGCGGACGATACGAGCAGTACTTC.

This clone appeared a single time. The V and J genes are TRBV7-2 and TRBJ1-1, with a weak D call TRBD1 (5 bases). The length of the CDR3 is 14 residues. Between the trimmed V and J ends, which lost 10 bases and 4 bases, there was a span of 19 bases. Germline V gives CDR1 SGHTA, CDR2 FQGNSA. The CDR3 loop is CAIILVWGGTEAFF. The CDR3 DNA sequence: TGTGCCATCATCTTAGTTTGGGGCGGCACTGAAGCTTTCTTT.

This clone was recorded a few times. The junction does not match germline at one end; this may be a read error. CDR3 nucleotides: TGTGCCTGGAGTGTATCTGCGTACAACGAGCAGTTCTTC. It is translated as CAWSVSAYNEQFF. The J gene is TRBJ2-1, the V gene TRBV30, with no clear D. Germline V gene data show CDR1 as GTSNPN and CDR2 as SVGIG (reference sequence). The CDR3 totals 13 residues.